This TCR beta chain was captured by sequencing in a study of T-cell reconstitution after alpha-beta-depleted transplantation in children. General study points: Some patients' high day-60 TCRbeta diversity was attributed to recipient cells surviving conditioning. Two months or so post-transplant, alpha-beta T cells reportedly derived from several hundred expanded graft clones.

The TCRbeta library was prepared with unique molecular identifiers. MiXCR, applied by TCRdb to the PCR reads, yields one record per CDR3 protein. Of 700,000 or so distinct CDR3 sequences listed, around 13% are singletons. Ten or more counts support this clonotype. Its antigen is unidentified. There are 14 residues in the CDR3. From germline, CDR1 is ENHRY and CDR2 SYGVKD. The V gene end was trimmed by 8 bases and the J gene end by 2 bases; junction bases not matched to a gene: 5. This clonotype was sampled from a girl aged 2 to 10 with congenital amegakaryocytic thrombocytopenia, due to receive a stem cell transplant. The chain carries TRBV10-3 and TRBJ2-3, with TRBD2 matching over 9 bases. The source material was PBMCs, sampled before TCRalphabeta/CD19-depleted stem cell transplant. The CDR3 DNA is TGTGCCATCCAAATAGCGGGAGACACAGATACGCAGTATTTT. Translated, it gives CAIQIAGDTDTQYF.